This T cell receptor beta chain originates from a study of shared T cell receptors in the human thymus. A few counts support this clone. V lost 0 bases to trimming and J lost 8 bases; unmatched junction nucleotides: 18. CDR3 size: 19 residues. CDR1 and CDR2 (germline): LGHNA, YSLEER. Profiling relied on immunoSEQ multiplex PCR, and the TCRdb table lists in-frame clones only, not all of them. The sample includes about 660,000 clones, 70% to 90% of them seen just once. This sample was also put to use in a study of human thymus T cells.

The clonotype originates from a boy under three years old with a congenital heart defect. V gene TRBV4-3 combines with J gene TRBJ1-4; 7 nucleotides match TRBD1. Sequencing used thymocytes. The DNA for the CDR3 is TGCGCCAGCAGCCAAGATCCGACTCTAGACACTACAGGGGACGAAAAACTGTTTTTT. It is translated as CASSQDPTLDTTGDEKLFF.